The 20 T cell receptor beta chains below all came from one sample that was sequenced in a study of CD8 T cells in ankylosing spondylitis. Regarding the study as a whole: A motif in TCR beta, a set of eight or nine highly homologous variants, appeared characteristic of ankylosing spondylitis blood.

Their recognized antigens are unknown. TCRdb re-called the 5' RACE reads with MiXCR, one entry per CDR3 protein. This repertoire shows more than 650,000 distinct CDR3 sequences, approximately 12% found once; its top ten account for 0.45% to 0.6%. The sequencing sample was made of blood, either unsorted or a sorted T cell fraction (not recorded which). These receptors were taken from a male donor with ankylosing spondylitis.

The V call is TRBV27, the J call TRBJ1-2; 7 bases map to TRBD1. Per the germline V gene, CDR1 is MNHEY and CDR2 is SMNVEV (reference sequence). The junction had 7 bases not matched to a gene; V was cut back by 5 bases and J by 7 bases. This CDR3 comprises 13 residues. The CDR3: CASSQTGTIGYTF. CDR3 bases: TGTGCCAGCAGTCAGACAGGGACTATTGGCTACACCTTC.

In this sample, this clonotype turned up many times. The chain links TRBV7-3 to TRBJ2-7; D not resolved. The CDR3 runs 13 residues. The germline CDR1 and CDR2 sequences are SGHTA and FQGTGA. V gave up 4 bases and J gave up 7 bases, with 14 bases separating them. The chain's CDR3 is CASSSEPLGEQYF. CDR3 coding DNA: TGTGCCAGCAGCTCCGAACCCCTAGGGGAGCAGTACTTC.

The chain recombines TRBV4-3 with TRBJ1-5, with 7 bases fitting TRBD1. The CDR3 has 15 amino acids. With 3 bases clipped from V and 0 bases from J, the junction kept 2 bases outside the gene matches. Germline lookup yields CDR1 LGHNA and CDR2 YSLEER. This chain's CDR3 is CASSQDRNSNQPQHF. CDR3 bases: TGCGCCAGCAGCCAGGACAGGAATAGCAATCAGCCCCAGCATTTT.

The V gene is TRBV29-1, the J gene TRBJ2-1; 7 bases map to TRBD1. With 2 bases clipped from V and 4 bases from J, the junction kept 8 bases outside the gene matches. Germline values: CDR1 SQVTM, CDR2 ANQGSEA. The CDR3 length is 15 residues. DNA for the CDR3: TGCAGCGTTGAACTCCGGGACAGAGCATACAATGAGCAGTTCTTC. It is translated as CSVELRDRAYNEQFF.

J is TRBJ1-1 and V is TRBV6-5, with D uncertain. Germline CDR1 and CDR2: MNHEY and SVGAGI. This CDR3 spans 16 amino acids. Trimming left V 4 bases short and J 4 bases short, with 19 bases between. The CDR3 is CASSSSVSGIGTEAFF. The CDR3 coding sequence is TGTGCCAGCAGTTCATCGGTATCGGGTATCGGCACTGAAGCTTTCTTT.

The chain links TRBV6-5 to TRBJ1-1; D gene uncertain. The V gene lost 7 bases and the J gene lost 6 bases, with 9 bases spanning the gap. The CDR3 runs 11 residues. Germline CDR1 MNHEY, CDR2 SVGAGI. CDR3 coding DNA: TGTGCCAGCATAAAGATGGCTGAAGCTTTCTTT. It is translated as CASIKMAEAFF.

The chain is built from TRBV20-1 and TRBJ2-7; no firm D call. Deletions cut 2 bases from V and 2 bases from J, with 10 bases between. Germline V gene sequence: CDR1 DFQATT, CDR2 SNEGSKA (reference sequence). This CDR3 spans 13 amino acids. In DNA, the CDR3 is TGCAGTGCTAGAAGCCCCCCAGCCTACGAGCAGTACTTC. It encodes CSARSPPAYEQYF.

There are a few counts of this clonotype. The genes are TRBV6-6 and TRBJ1-1, with unresolved D. The CDR3 sequence is 12 residues long. Germline CDR1 MNHNY, CDR2 SVGAGI (reference sequence). V was shortened by 5 bases and J by 5 bases, with 9 bases between the two germline ends. As DNA, the CDR3 is TGTGCCAGCAGTCCGCTTTCAACTGAAGCTTTCTTT. Its translation is CASSPLSTEAFF.

This clonotype came up a few times. The CDR3 protein is CSARDRMTGVDEKLFF. In nucleotides, the CDR3 is TGCAGTGCTAGAGATCGGATGACAGGGGTTGATGAAAAACTGTTTTTT. V and J are TRBV20-1 and TRBJ1-4; 8 bases map to TRBD1. This CDR3 has 16 residues. V dropped 0 bases and J dropped 6; count of bases not matched to a gene: 9. From germline, CDR1 is DFQATT and CDR2 SNEGSKA (reference sequence).

This clonotype was counted ten times or more. CDR3 region: CASSLGVGLNYGYTF. The CDR3 DNA sequence: TGTGCCAGCAGCTTAGGGGTGGGACTTAACTATGGCTACACCTTC. J is TRBJ1-2 and V is TRBV7-9, with TRBD1 as a possible D gene (5 bases). Per the germline V gene, CDR1 is SEHNR and CDR2 is FQNEAQ (reference sequence). The CDR3 has 15 amino acids. Trimming cost V 1 base and J 1 base, with 10 bases left between them.

This clonotype was detected a few times. The genes are TRBV4-2 and TRBJ2-3, with D unclear. The V end was cut by 0 bases, the J end by 8 bases, with 9 bases between. CDR1 is LGHNA, CDR2 YNFKEQ, per germline. There are 13 residues in the CDR3. CDR3 sequence (DNA): TGTGCCAGCAGCCAAGAATCCGGAGTTACGCAGTATTTT. Its translation is CASSQESGVTQYF.

In its sample, this clonotype was seen a few times. This chain connects TRBV6-5 to TRBJ1-5; D possibly corresponds to TRBD1 (6 bases). Germline V gene data show CDR1 as MNHEY and CDR2 as SVGAGI. This CDR3 contains 13 residues. With 4 bases removed from V and 6 bases from J, the gap between germline ends came to 10 bases. The CDR3 loop reads CASSSTGSQPQHF. For the CDR3, the DNA is TGTGCCAGCAGTTCAACAGGGTCTCAGCCCCAGCATTTT.

This clonotype was picked up a small number of times. The chain has TRBV3-1 and TRBJ2-7; TRBD1 agrees at 10 bases. Germline values: CDR1 LGHDT, CDR2 YNNKEL (reference sequence). Trimming at V came to 5 bases and at J to 3 bases, leaving 4 bases not matched to a gene. The length of the CDR3 is 14 residues. CDR3 sequence reads: CASSMGQGIYEQYF. The CDR3 bases are TGTGCCAGCAGCATGGGACAGGGGATCTACGAGCAGTACTTC.

The sample holds a few counts of this clonotype. This chain links TRBV5-5 with TRBJ2-5, with D unclear. Looked up from germline, CDR1 is SGHKS and CDR2 is YYEKEE (reference sequence). This CDR3 is built from 14 residues. V was pared by 0 bases and J by 1 base, with 7 bases between. CDR3 loop: CASSLVVSQETQYF. The CDR3 DNA is TGTGCCAGCAGCTTGGTGGTTTCCCAAGAGACCCAGTACTTC.

This clonotype was counted between two and nine times. The chain has TRBV4-3 and TRBJ2-3; TRBD1 agrees at 7 bases. This CDR3 has 15 residues. J lost 7 bases, V lost 0 bases, and 7 bases had no gene match. Germline CDR1 LGHNA, CDR2 YSLEER. The CDR3 DNA reads TGCGCCAGCAGCCAAGAAAGGGGGCGGTGGCATACGCAGTATTTT. Protein: CASSQERGRWHTQYF.

The V call is TRBV20-1, the J call TRBJ1-5, with D possibly matching TRBD1 (6 bases). The CDR3 is made up of 12 amino acids. The V end was cut by 8 bases, the J end by 7 bases, with 15 bases between. CDR1 and CDR2 (germline): DFQATT, SNEGSKA (reference sequence). The CDR3 coding sequence is TGCAGTAGTTCCCCGGGGGCACAGCCCCAGCATTTT. Amino acid sequence: CSSSPGAQPQHF.

The chain combines TRBV27 with TRBJ1-5, with D possibly matching TRBD1 (5 bases). Trimming removed 3 bases at V and 1 base at J, with 10 bases between. Germline V gene sequence: CDR1 MNHEY, CDR2 SMNVEV (reference sequence). This CDR3 region has 15 residues. The DNA of the CDR3 is TGTGCCAGCAGTTTCGACAGAAACAGCAATCAGCCCCAGCATTTT. It encodes CASSFDRNSNQPQHF.

The chain carries TRBV28 and TRBJ2-5; D unclear. V was shortened by 8 bases and J by 0 bases, with 13 bases between the two germline ends. Per the germline V gene, CDR1 is MDHEN and CDR2 is SYDVKM. This CDR3 comprises 14 residues. The CDR3: CASLSSVYQETQYF. The CDR3 DNA sequence: TGTGCCAGCCTCAGCTCGGTTTACCAAGAGACCCAGTACTTC.

This clonotype has only a few counts. V is TRBV20-1 and J is TRBJ1-2; D ambiguous. CDR3 length equals 14 residues. Germline V gene sequence: CDR1 DFQATT, CDR2 SNEGSKA (reference sequence). The germline V and J ends were trimmed by 3 bases and 3 bases, with 14 bases remaining between them. CDR3 bases: TGCAGTGCTAGGGTAGCAGTTGCTTACTATGGCTACACCTTC. Its protein is CSARVAVAYYGYTF.

This chain connects TRBV20-1 to TRBJ2-3; a weak D match, TRBD2 (5 bases). The CDR3 runs 14 residues. Germline V gene lookup returns CDR1 DFQATT and CDR2 SNEGSKA (reference sequence). Trimming pared 6 bases from V and 2 bases from J, leaving 15 bases between. CDR3 residues: CSAENAGVTDTQYF. The CDR3 nucleotides are TGCAGTGCCGAGAATGCCGGGGTCACAGATACGCAGTATTTT.